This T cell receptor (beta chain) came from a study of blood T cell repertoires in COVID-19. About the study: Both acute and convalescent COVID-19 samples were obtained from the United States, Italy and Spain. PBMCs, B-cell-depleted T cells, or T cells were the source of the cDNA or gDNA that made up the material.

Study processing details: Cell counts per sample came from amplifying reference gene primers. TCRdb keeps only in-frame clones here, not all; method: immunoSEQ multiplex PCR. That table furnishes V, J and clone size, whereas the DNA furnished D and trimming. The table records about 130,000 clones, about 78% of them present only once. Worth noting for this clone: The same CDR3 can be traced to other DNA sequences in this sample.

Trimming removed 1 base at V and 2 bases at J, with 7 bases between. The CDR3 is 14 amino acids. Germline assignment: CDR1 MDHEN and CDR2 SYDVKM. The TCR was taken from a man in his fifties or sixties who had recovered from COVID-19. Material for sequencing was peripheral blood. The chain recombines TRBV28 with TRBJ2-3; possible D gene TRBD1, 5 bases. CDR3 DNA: TGTGCCAGCAGTTTATCAGGGTCCACAGATACGCAGTATTTT. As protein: CASSLSGSTDTQYF.